This is a list of T cell receptor beta chains from one sample in a study of shared clonotypes between healthy human individuals. TCRdb's copy holds only in-frame clones and misses some; the assay was immunoSEQ multiplex PCR. Among 2 million to 2.5 million clones, over 85% were seen once, and the ten largest hold 0.35% to 0.5%. Sequencing was performed on naive CD4+ T cells from PBMCs. The receptors derive from a man aged 18 to 29 in good health. Some clones in this sample may be carry-over from other donors' samples. Both conserved end residues are part of each CDR3. The D gene is left open where the match is weak. Part of the rows lack a size; the others show once, few, many or a class for expanded clones.

d_gene: TRBD2
v_gene: TRBV10-3
len: 16
abundance: NA
j_gene: TRBJ2-5
CDR3nt: TGTGCCATCAGTGAATATGTTCGGGGGGTAGGAGAGACCCAGTACTTC
CDR3aa: CAISEYVRGVGETQYF

d_gene: TRBD1
v_gene: TRBV4-1
len: 14
abundance: NA
j_gene: TRBJ2-7
CDR3nt: TGCGCCAGCAGCCAGACAGGGGTCTCCTACGAGCAGTACTTC
CDR3aa: CASSQTGVSYEQYF

d_gene: NA
v_gene: TRBV30
len: 14
abundance: NA
j_gene: TRBJ2-3
CDR3nt: TGTGCCTGGAGCAGGGGTTTGGGCACAGATACGCAGTATTTT
CDR3aa: CAWSRGLGTDTQYF

d_gene: NA
v_gene: TRBV5-1
len: 13
abundance: NA
j_gene: TRBJ1-4
CDR3nt: TGCGCCAGCAGGGACAGCGCTAATGAAAAACTGTTTTTT
CDR3aa: CASRDSANEKLFF

d_gene: NA
v_gene: TRBV13
len: 14
abundance: NA
j_gene: TRBJ1-3
CDR3nt: TGTGCCAGCAGCGCCCCGACAGGTCTAAACACCATATATTTT
CDR3aa: CASSAPTGLNTIYF

d_gene: NA
v_gene: TRBV7-6
len: 15
abundance: NA
j_gene: TRBJ1-4
CDR3nt: TGTGCCAGCAGCTTAGCGGGACGGAAGTATGAAAAACTGTTTTTT
CDR3aa: CASSLAGRKYEKLFF

d_gene: NA
v_gene: TRBV7-2
len: 15
abundance: NA
j_gene: TRBJ2-5
CDR3nt: TGTGCCAGCAGCCCCGGGGGACGCCGGAAAGAGACCCAGTACTTC
CDR3aa: CASSPGGRRKETQYF

d_gene: NA
v_gene: TRBV7-9
len: 15
abundance: few
j_gene: TRBJ2-7
CDR3nt: TGTGCCAGCAGCTTACGCGGAAATACGGGCGGCGAGCAGTACTTC
CDR3aa: CASSLRGNTGGEQYF

d_gene: NA
v_gene: TRBV9
len: 14
abundance: NA
j_gene: TRBJ2-1
CDR3nt: TGTGCCAGCAGCGGACACCCGACAGTTGGTGAGCAGTTCTTC
CDR3aa: CASSGHPTVGEQFF

d_gene: NA
v_gene: TRBV2
len: 15
abundance: NA
j_gene: TRBJ2-7
CDR3nt: TGTGCCAGCGGGAAGGGGGTAGCGGCGGCCTACGAGCAGTACTTC
CDR3aa: CASGKGVAAAYEQYF

d_gene: NA
v_gene: TRBV5-1
len: 15
abundance: NA
j_gene: TRBJ2-1
CDR3nt: TGCGCCAGCGGCGTCGGGCGAAGCTCCTACAATGAGCAGTTCTTC
CDR3aa: CASGVGRSSYNEQFF

d_gene: NA
v_gene: TRBV7-3
len: 14
abundance: NA
j_gene: TRBJ2-2
CDR3nt: TGTGCCAGCAGTCCCACGATGAACACCGGGGAGCTGTTTTTT
CDR3aa: CASSPTMNTGELFF

d_gene: TRBD1
v_gene: TRBV7-8
len: 15
abundance: NA
j_gene: TRBJ2-5
CDR3nt: TGTGCCAGCAGCCCCCGGGACAGGGGGCAAGAGACCCAGTACTTC
CDR3aa: CASSPRDRGQETQYF

d_gene: TRBD1
v_gene: TRBV6-1
len: 15
abundance: NA
j_gene: TRBJ1-6
CDR3nt: TGTGCCAGCTTTATTCGACAGGGCCATAATTCACCCCTCCACTTT
CDR3aa: CASFIRQGHNSPLHF

d_gene: NA
v_gene: TRBV2
len: 14
abundance: NA
j_gene: TRBJ1-1
CDR3nt: TGTGCCAGCAGTGAAGAGGGCCCCCTCACTGAAGCTTTCTTT
CDR3aa: CASSEEGPLTEAFF

d_gene: TRBD2
v_gene: TRBV5-4
len: 15
abundance: NA
j_gene: TRBJ2-1
CDR3nt: TGTGCCAGCAGCTTGGTTCTAGCGGAATACAATGAGCAGTTCTTC
CDR3aa: CASSLVLAEYNEQFF